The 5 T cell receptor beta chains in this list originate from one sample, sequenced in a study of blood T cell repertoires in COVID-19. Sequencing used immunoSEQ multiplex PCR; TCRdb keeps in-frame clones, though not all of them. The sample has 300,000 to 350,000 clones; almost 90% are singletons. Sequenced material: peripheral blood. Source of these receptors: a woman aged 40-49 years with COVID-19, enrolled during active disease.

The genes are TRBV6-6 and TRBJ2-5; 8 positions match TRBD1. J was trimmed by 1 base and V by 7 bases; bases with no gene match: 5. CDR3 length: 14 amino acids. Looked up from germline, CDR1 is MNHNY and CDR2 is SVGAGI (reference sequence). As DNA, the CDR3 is TGTGCCAGCACCGGGGGACAGGTCCAAGAGACCCAGTACTTC. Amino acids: CASTGGQVQETQYF.

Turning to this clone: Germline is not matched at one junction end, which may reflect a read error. The CDR3 DNA is TGCAGCGTACTGCCGGGACAGATTTTT. It specifies CSVLPGQIF. V gene TRBV29-1 combines with J gene TRBJ1-4; 7 nucleotides line up with TRBD1. The germline V gene encodes CDR1 SQVTM and CDR2 ANQGSEA. The CDR3 is 9 amino acids. Looking up the rest from reference TRBV29-1 and TRBJ1-4 gives the full variable domain: SAVISQKPSRDICQRGTSLTIQCQVDSQVTMMFWYRQQPGQSLTLIATANQGSEATYESGFVIDKFPISRPNLTFSTLTVSNMSPEDSSIYLCSVLPGQIFGSGTQLSVL.

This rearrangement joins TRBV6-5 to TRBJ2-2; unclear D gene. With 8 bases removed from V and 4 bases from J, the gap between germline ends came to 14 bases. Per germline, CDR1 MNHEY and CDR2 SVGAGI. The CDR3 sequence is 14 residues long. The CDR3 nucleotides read TGTGCCAGCGTCCAGGCGAGACGCACCGGGGAGCTGTTTTTT. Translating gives CASVQARRTGELFF.

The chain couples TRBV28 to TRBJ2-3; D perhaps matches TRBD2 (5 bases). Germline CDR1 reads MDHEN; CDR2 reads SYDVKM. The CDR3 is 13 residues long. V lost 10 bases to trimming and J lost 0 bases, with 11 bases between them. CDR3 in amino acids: CATKAASTDTQYF. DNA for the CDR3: TGTGCCACCAAAGCGGCTAGCACAGATACGCAGTATTTT.

CDR3 sequence reads: CASSRSGVGQGGAGELFF. The CDR3 DNA sequence: TGTGCCAGTAGTAGATCAGGCGTGGGACAGGGGGGCGCCGGGGAGCTGTTTTTT. The chain has TRBV19 and TRBJ2-2; the match to TRBD1 covers 11 bases. CDR3 length: 18 residues. Unmatched junction bases numbered 13, after V lost 4 bases and J lost 6 bases. The germline gives CDR1 LNHDA, CDR2 SQIVND (reference sequence).